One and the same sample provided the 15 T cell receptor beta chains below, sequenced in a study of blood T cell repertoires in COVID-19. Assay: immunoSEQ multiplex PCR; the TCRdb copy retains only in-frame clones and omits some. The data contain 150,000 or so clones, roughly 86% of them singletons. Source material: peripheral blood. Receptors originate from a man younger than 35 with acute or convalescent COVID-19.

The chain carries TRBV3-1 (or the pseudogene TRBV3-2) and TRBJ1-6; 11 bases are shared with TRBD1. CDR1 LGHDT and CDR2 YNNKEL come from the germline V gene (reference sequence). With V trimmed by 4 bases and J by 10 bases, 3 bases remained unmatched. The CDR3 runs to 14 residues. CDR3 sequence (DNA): TGTGCCAGCAGCCCAGGGACAGGGGGGTCACCCCTCCACTTT. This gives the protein CASSPGTGGSPLHF.

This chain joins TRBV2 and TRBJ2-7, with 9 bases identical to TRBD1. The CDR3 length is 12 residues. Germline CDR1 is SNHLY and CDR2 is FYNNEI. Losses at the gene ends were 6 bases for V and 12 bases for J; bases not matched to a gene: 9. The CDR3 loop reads CASRYGTGYRYF. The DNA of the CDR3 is TGTGCCAGCAGGTACGGGACAGGGTATCGGTACTTC.

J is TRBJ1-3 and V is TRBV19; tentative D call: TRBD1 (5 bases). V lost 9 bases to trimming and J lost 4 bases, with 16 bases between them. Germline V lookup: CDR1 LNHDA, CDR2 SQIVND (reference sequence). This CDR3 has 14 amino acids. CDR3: CASDRGNYGNTIYF. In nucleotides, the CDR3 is TGTGCCAGCGACAGAGGAAATTACGGAAACACCATATATTTT.

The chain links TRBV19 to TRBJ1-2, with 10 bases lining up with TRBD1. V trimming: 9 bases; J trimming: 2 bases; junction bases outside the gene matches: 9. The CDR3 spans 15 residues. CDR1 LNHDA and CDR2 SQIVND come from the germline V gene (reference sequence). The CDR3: CASLRTGGSNYGYTF. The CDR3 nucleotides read TGTGCCAGCCTCAGGACAGGGGGGTCGAACTATGGCTACACCTTC.

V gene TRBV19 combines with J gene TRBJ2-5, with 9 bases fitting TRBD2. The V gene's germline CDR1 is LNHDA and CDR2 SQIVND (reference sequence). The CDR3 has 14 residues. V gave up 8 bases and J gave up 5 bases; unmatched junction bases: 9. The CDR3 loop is CASFGGGAGETQYF. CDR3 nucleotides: TGTGCCAGTTTCGGCGGGGGGGCCGGTGAGACCCAGTACTTC.

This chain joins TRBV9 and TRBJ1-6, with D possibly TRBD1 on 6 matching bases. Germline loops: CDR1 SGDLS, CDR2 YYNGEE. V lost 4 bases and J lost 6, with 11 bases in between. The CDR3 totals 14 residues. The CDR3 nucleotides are TGTGCCAGCAGCAGGAGGACAGCTAATTCACCCCTCCACTTT. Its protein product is CASSRRTANSPLHF.

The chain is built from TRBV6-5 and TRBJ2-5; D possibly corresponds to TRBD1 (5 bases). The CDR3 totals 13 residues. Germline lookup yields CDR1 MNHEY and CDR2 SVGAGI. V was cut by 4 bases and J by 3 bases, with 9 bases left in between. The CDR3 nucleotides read TGTGCCAGCAGTTTCGACAGTAAAGAGACCCAGTACTTC. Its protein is CASSFDSKETQYF.

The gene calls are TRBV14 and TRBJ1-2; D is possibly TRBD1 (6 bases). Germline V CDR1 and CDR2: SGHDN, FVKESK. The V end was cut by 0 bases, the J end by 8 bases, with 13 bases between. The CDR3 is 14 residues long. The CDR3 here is CASSQEGTFWGYTF. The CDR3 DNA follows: TGTGCCAGCAGCCAAGAAGGGACATTTTGGGGCTACACCTTC. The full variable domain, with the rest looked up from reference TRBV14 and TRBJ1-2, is EAGVTQFPSHSVIEKGQTVTLRCDPISGHDNLYWYRRVMGKEIKFLLHFVKESKQDESGMPNNRFLAERTGGTYSTLKVQPAELEDSGVYFCASSQEGTFWGYTFGSGTRLTVV.

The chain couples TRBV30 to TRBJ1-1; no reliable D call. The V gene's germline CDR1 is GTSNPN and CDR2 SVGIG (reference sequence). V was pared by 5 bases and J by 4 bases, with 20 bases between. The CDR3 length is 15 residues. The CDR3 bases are TGTGCCTGGGGCCGGGTCGTTCCCCTGGGCACTGAAGCTTTCTTT. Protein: CAWGRVVPLGTEAFF. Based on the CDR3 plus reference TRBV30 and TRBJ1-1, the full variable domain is SQTIHQWPATLVQPVGSPLSLECTVEGTSNPNLYWYRQAAGRGLQLLFYSVGIGQISSEVPQNLSASRPQDRQFILSSKKLLLSDSGFYLCAWGRVVPLGTEAFFGQGTRLTVV.

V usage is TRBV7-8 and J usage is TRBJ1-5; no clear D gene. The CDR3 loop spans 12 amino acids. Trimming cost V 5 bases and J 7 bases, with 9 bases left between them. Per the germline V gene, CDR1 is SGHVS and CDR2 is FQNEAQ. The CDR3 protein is CASSRGSQPQHF. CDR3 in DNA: TGTGCCAGCAGCCGAGGTTCGCAGCCCCAGCATTTT.

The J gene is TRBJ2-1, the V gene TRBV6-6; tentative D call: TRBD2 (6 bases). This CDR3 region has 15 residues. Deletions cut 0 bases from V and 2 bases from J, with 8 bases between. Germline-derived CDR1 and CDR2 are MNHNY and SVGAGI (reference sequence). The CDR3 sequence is CASSYSTRTYNEQFF. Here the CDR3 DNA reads TGTGCCAGCAGTTACTCGACTAGAACCTACAATGAGCAGTTCTTC.

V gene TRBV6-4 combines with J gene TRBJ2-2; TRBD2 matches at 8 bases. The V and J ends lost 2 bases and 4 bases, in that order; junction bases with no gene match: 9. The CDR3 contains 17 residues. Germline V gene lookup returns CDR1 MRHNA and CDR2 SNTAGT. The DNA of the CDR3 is TGTGCCAGCAGTGACGGCGGCGGGGGGCGGCGCACCGGGGAGCTGTTTTTT. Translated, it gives CASSDGGGGRRTGELFF.

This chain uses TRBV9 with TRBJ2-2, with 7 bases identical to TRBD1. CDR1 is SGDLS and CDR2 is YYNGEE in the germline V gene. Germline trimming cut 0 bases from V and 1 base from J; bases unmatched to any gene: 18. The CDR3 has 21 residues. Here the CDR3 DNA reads TGTGCCAGCAGCGTAGGCCCCAATGCTTATTGGGGGACAGAGAACACCGGGGAGCTGTTTTTT. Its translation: CASSVGPNAYWGTENTGELFF.

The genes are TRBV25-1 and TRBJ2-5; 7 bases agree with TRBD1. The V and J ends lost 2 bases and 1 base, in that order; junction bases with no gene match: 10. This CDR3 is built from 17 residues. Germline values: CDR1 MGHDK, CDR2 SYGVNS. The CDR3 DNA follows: TGTGCCAGCAGTGAAGTGACCGGCAGGGGGTTCCAAGAGACCCAGTACTTC. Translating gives CASSEVTGRGFQETQYF.

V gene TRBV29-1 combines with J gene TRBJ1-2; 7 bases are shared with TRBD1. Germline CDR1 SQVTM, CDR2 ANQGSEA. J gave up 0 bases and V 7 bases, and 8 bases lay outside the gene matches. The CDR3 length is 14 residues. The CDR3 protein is CSASGQATNYGYTF. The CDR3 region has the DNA TGCAGCGCCTCTGGACAGGCCACTAACTATGGCTACACCTTC.